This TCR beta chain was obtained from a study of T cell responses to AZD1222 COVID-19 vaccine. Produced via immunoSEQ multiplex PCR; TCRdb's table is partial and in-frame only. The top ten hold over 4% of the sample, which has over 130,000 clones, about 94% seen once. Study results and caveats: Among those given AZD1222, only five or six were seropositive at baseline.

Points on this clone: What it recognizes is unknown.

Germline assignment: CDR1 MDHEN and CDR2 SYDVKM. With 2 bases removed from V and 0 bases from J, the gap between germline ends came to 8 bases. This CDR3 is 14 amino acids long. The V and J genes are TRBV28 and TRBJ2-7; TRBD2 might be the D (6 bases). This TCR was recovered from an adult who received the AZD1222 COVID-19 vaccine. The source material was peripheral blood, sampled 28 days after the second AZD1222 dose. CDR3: CASSLAGSSYEQYF. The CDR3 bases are TGTGCCAGCAGTTTAGCGGGGAGCTCCTACGAGCAGTACTTC.